This TCR beta chain was documented in a study of immune evolution from preneoplasia to lung adenocarcinoma. Clones were read by immunoSEQ multiplex PCR, and TCRdb kept only the in-frame ones, dropping some. The sample includes under 10,000 clones, about 83% of them seen just once. In germline, CDR1 is SGDLS, CDR2 YYNGEE. The CDR3 runs 14 residues. The ends were cut back, 2 bases at V and 6 bases at J, with 15 bases in the middle. The specimen was FFPE minimally invasive lung adenocarcinoma tissue. The J gene is TRBJ2-7, the V gene TRBV9; D might be TRBD1 or TRBD2, each matching 6 bases. The receptor was isolated from a person aged 65 to 85 with lung adenocarcinoma. This CDR3 reads CASSVYRAGGEQYF. CDR3 in DNA: TGTGCCAGCAGCGTTTACAGGGCCGGGGGCGAGCAGTACTTC. Full variable domain (remainder filled in from reference TRBV9 and TRBJ2-7): DSGVTQTPKHLITATGQRVTLRCSPRSGDLSVYWYQQSLDQGLQFLIQYYNGEERAKGNILERFSAQQFPDLHSELNLSSLELGDSALYFCASSVYRAGGEQYFGPGTRLTVT.